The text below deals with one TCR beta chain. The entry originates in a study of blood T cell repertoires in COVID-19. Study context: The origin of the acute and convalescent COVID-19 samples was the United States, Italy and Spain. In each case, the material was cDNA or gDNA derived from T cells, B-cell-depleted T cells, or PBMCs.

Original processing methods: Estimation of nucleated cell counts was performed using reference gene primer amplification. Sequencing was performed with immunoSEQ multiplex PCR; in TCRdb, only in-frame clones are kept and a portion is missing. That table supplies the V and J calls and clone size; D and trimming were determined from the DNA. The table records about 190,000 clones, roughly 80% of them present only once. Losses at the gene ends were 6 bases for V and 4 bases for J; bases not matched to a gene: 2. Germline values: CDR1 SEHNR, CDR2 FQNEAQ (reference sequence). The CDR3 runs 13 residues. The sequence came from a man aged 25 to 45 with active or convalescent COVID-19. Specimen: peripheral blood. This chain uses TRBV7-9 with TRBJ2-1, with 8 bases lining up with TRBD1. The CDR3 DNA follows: TGTGCCAGCAGGGACAGGGCTTACAATGAGCAGTTCTTC. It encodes CASRDRAYNEQFF.